This T cell receptor (beta chain) comes out of a study of Tregs in tolerant kidney transplant recipients. CD4+CD25+CD127- Tregs, CD4+CD25- non-Tregs, CD4 and CD8 cells were sorted. The repertoire was sequenced with immunoSEQ multiplex PCR; TCRdb's copy has only in-frame clones and lacks some. The sample includes about 61,000 clones, approximately 85% seen only once; the top ten take 2.1%. The germline V gene has CDR1 ENHRY and CDR2 SYGVKD. The CDR3 has 13 amino acids. Trimming took 11 bases from V and 3 from J, leaving 17 bases between them. The V gene is TRBV10-3, the J gene TRBJ2-7; possible D gene TRBD1, 6 bases. The source is a human donor who received a combined kidney and bone marrow transplant. Sequenced here: Tregs from blood, sampled before the transplant. The CDR3 nucleotides are TGTGCCTCCCGCGCCCAGGGGCTCTACGAGCAGTACTTC. Amino acids: CASRAQGLYEQYF.